This record looks at one TCR beta chain sequence and its context. Its antigen is currently unknown. Building of the TCR beta libraries involved iRepertoire HTBI primers and Arm-PCR of CDR3 regions. Using its own MiXCR run on the multiplex PCR reads, TCRdb lists one record per CDR3 protein. The table includes 700,000 or so distinct CDR3 sequences, about 32% detected once. The sample is drawn from a study of regulatory T cells in long-lasting Graves disease. As to time point: persistent/refractory GD, antithyroid drugs over 5 years with positive TRAb. RNA extracted from PBMCs served as the sequencing template. Study-wide results and caveats: With a few thousand shared public clonotypes, persistent patients exceeded new patients, who shared 966.

Germline V gene data show CDR1 as SNHLY and CDR2 as FYNNEI. With 5 bases removed from V and 2 bases from J, the gap between germline ends came to 31 bases. The CDR3 totals 21 residues. The chain couples TRBV2 to TRBJ1-5; maybe TRBD1 (5 bases). Sequences were derived from peripheral blood mononuclear cells (PBMCs), sampled when the disease was refractory, from a patient treated with antithyroid drugs. This receptor was obtained from a female donor with Graves disease. CDR3 sequence (DNA): TGTGCCAGCAGTCTCTCCCTAGGGCAGGGAGTAGGGGTCGTGGGCAATCAGCCCCAGCATTTT. Protein: CASSLSLGQGVGVVGNQPQHF. The complete variable domain, with remaining parts taken from reference TRBV2 and TRBJ1-5, reads EPEVTQTPSHQVTQMGQEVILRCVPISNHLYFYWYRQILGQKVEFLVSFYNNEISEKSEIFDDQFSVERPDGSNFTLKIRSTKLEDSAMYFCASSLSLGQGVGVVGNQPQHFGDGTRLSIL.